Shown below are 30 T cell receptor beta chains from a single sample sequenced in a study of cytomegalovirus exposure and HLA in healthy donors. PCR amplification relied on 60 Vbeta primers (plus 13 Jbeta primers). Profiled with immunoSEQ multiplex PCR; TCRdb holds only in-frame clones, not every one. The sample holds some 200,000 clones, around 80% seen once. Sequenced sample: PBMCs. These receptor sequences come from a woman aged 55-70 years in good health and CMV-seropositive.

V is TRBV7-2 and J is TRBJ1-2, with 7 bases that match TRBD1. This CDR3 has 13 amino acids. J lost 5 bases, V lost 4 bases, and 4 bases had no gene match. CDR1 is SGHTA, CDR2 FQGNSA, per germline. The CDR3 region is CASSSGQFYGYTF. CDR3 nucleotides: TGTGCCAGCAGCTCGGGACAGTTTTATGGCTACACCTTC.

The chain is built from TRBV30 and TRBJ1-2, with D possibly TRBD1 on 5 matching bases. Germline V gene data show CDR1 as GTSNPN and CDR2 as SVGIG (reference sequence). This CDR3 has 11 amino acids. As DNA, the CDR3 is TGTGCTGCAAGAGGGAGGGGAAGGTCCACCTTC. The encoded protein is CAARGRGRSTF.

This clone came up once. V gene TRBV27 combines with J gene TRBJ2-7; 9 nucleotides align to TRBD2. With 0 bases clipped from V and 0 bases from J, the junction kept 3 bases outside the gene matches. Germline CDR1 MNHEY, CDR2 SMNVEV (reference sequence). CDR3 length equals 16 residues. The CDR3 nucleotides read TGTGCCAGCAGTTTATCGGGCGGGGGGGCCTCCTACGAGCAGTACTTC. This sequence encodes CASSLSGGGASYEQYF.

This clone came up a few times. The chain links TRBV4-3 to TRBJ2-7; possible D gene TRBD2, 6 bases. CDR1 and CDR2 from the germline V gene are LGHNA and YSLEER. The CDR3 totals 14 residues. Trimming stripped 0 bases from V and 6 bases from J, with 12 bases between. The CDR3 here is CASSQDGGVGEQYF. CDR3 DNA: TGCGCCAGCAGCCAAGATGGCGGGGTTGGCGAGCAGTACTTC.

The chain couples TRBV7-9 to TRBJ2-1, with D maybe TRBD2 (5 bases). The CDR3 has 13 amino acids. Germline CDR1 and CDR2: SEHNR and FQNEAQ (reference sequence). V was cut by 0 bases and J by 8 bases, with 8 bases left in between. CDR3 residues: CASSLAAGDEQFF. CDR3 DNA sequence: TGTGCCAGCAGCTTAGCGGCCGGGGATGAGCAGTTCTTC.

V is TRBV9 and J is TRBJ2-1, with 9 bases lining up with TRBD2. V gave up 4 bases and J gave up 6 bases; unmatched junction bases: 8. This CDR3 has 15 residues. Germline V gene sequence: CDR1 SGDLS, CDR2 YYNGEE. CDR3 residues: CASSSLTSGPNEQFF. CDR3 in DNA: TGTGCCAGCAGCTCCTTGACTAGCGGCCCCAATGAGCAGTTCTTC. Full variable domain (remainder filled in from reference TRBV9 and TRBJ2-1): DSGVTQTPKHLITATGQRVTLRCSPRSGDLSVYWYQQSLDQGLQFLIQYYNGEERAKGNILERFSAQQFPDLHSELNLSSLELGDSALYFCASSSLTSGPNEQFFGPGTRLTVL.

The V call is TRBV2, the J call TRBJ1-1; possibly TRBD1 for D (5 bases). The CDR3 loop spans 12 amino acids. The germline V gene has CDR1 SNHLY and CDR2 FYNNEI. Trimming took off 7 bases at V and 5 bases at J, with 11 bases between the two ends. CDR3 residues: CASKVRETEAFF. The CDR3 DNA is TGTGCCAGCAAGGTCAGGGAAACTGAAGCTTTCTTT.

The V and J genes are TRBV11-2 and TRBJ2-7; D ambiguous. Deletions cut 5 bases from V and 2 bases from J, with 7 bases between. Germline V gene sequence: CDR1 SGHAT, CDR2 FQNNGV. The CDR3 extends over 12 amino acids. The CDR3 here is CASSVTAYEQYF. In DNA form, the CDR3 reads TGTGCCAGCAGCGTGACTGCCTACGAGCAGTACTTC.

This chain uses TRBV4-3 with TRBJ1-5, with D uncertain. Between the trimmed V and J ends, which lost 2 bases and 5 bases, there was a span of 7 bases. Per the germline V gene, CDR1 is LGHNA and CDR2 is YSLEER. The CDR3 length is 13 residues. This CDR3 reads CASSQRLHQPQHF. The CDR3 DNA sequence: TGCGCCAGCAGCCAACGGTTACATCAGCCCCAGCATTTT.

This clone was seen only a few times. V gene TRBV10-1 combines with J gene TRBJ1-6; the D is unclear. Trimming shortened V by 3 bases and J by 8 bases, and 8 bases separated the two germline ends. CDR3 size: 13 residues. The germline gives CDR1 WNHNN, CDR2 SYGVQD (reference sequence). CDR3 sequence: CASSDSSDSPLHF. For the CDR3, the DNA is TGCGCCAGCAGTGATTCGAGTGATTCACCCCTCCACTTT.

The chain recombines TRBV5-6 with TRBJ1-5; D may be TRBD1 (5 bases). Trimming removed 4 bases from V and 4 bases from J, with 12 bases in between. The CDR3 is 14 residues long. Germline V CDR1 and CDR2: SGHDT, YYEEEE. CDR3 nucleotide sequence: TGTGCCAGCAGCCAGAGACAGTATAATCAGCCCCAGCATTTT. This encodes CASSQRQYNQPQHF.

Written as DNA, the CDR3 is TGTGCCAGCAGCTTGCAGCGAAGCGTGGCGTCCGAAGCTTTCTTT. Its protein product is CASSLQRSVASEAFF. The rearrangement joins TRBV11-2 to TRBJ1-1, with D unresolved. V was shortened by 3 bases and J by 8 bases, with 19 bases between the two germline ends. There are 15 residues in the CDR3. CDR1 and CDR2 from the germline V gene are SGHAT and FQNNGV. The full variable domain, with the rest looked up from reference TRBV11-2 and TRBJ1-1, is EAGVAQSPRYKIIEKRQSVAFWCNPISGHATLYWYQQILGQGPKLLIQFQNNGVVDDSQLPKDRFSAERLKGVDSTLKIQPAKLEDSAVYLCASSLQRSVASEAFFGQGTRLTVV.

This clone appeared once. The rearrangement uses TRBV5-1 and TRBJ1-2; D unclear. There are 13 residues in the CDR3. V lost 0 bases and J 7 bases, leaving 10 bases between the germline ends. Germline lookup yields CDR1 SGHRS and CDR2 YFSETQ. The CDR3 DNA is TGCGCCAGCAGCTTGGCCGTCTCCTCTGGCTACACCTTC. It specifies CASSLAVSSGYTF.

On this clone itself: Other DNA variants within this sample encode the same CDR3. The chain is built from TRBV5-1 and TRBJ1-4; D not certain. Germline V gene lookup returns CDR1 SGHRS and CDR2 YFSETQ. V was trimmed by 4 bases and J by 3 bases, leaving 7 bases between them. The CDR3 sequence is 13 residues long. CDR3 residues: CASSPTANEKLFF. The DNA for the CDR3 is TGCGCCAGCAGCCCCACGGCTAATGAAAAACTGTTTTTT.

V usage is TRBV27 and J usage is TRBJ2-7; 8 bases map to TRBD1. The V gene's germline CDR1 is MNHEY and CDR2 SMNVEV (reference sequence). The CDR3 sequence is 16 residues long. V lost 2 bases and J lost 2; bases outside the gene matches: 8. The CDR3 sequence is CASSLHPTGATYEQYF. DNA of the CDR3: TGTGCCAGCAGTTTACATCCGACAGGGGCAACCTACGAGCAGTACTTC.

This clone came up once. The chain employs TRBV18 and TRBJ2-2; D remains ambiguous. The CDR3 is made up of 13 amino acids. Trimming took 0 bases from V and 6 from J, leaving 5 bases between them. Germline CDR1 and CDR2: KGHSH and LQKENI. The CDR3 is CASSPPPAGELFF. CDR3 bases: TGTGCCAGCTCACCACCCCCAGCCGGGGAGCTGTTTTTT.

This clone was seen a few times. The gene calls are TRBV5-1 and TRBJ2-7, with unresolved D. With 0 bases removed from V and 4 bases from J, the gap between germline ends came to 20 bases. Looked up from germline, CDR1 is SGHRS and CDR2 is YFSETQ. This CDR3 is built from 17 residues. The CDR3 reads CASSLGFGTAQNYEQYF. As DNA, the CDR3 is TGCGCCAGCAGCTTGGGGTTCGGAACAGCCCAAAATTACGAGCAGTACTTC. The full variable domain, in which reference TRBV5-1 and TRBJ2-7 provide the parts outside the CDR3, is KAGVTQTPRYLIKTRGQQVTLSCSPISGHRSVSWYQQTPGQGLQFLFEYFSETQRNKGNFPGRFSGRQFSNSRSEMNVSTLELGDSALYLCASSLGFGTAQNYEQYFGPGTRLTVT.

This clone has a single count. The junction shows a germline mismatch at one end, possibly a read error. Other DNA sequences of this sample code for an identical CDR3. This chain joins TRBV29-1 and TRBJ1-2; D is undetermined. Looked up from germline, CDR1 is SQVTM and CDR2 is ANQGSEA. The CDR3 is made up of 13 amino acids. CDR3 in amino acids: CSVRRAERNGYTF. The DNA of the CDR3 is TGCAGCGTCCGGCGGGCAGAACGAAATGGTTACACCTTC. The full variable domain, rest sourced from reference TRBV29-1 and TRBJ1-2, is SAVISQKPSRDICQRGTSLTIQCQVDSQVTMMFWYRQQPGQSLTLIATANQGSEATYESGFVIDKFPISRPNLTFSTLTVSNMSPEDSSIYLCSVRRAERNGYTFGSGTRLTVV.

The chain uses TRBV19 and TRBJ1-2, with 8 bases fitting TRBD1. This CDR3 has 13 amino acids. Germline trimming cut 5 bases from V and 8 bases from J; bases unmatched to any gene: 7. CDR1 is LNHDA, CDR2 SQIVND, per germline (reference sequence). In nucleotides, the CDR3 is TGTGCCAGTAGTCCAGGGGGCTTCAGGGGCTACACCTTC. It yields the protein CASSPGGFRGYTF.

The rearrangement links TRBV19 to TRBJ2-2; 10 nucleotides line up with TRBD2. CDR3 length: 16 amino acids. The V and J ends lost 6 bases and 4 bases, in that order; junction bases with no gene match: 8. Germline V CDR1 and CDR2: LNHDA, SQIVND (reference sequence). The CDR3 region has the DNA TGTGCCAGTAGCCTGAGCGGGAGGGCCGGCACCGGGGAGCTGTTTTTT. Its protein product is CASSLSGRAGTGELFF.

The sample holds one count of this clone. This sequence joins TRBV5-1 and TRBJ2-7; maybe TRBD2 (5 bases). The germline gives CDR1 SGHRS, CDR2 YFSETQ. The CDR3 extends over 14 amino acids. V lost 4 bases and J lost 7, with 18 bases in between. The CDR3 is CASSLDGNTGEQYF. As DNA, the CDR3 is TGCGCCAGCAGCCTGGACGGGAATACGGGGGAGCAGTACTTC.

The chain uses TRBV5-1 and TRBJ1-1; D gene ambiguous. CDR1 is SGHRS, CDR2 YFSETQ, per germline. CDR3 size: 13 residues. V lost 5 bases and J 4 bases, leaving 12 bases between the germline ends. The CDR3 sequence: CASSPPGSTEAFF. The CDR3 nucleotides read TGCGCCAGCAGTCCACCGGGGAGCACTGAAGCTTTCTTT. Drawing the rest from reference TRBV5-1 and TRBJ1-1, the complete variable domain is KAGVTQTPRYLIKTRGQQVTLSCSPISGHRSVSWYQQTPGQGLQFLFEYFSETQRNKGNFPGRFSGRQFSNSRSEMNVSTLELGDSALYLCASSPPGSTEAFFGQGTRLTVV.

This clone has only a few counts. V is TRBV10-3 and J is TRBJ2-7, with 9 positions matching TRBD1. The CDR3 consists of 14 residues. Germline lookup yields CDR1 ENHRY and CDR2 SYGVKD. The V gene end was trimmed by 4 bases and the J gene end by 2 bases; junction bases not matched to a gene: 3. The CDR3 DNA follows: TGTGCCATCAGTGGGACAGGGGCCACCTACGAGCAGTACTTC. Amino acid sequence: CAISGTGATYEQYF.

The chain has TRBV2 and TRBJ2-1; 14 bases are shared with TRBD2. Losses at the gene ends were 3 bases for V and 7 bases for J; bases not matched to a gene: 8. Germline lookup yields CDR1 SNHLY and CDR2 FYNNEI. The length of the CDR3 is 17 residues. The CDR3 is CASSDGGLAGVRNEQFF. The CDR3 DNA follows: TGTGCCAGCAGTGACGGGGGACTAGCGGGAGTAAGGAATGAGCAGTTCTTC.

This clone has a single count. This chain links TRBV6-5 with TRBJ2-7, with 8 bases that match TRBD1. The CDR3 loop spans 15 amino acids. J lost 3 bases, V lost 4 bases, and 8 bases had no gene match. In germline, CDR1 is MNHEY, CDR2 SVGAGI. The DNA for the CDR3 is TGTGCCAGCAGTTTTTTCCGGACAGGGATCTACGAGCAGTACTTC. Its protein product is CASSFFRTGIYEQYF.

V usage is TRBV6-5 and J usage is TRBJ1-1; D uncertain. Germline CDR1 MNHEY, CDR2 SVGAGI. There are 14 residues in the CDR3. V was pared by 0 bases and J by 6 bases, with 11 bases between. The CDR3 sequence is CASSYSFGSAEAFF. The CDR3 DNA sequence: TGTGCCAGCAGTTACTCTTTCGGCAGCGCTGAAGCTTTCTTT.

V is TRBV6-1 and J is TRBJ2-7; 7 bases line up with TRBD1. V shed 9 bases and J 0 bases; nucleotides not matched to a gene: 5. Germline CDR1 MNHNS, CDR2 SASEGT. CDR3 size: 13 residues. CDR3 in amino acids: CASDRASSYEQYF. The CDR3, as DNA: TGTGCCAGTGACAGGGCGTCCTCCTACGAGCAGTACTTC.

The CDR3: CSVGGQGNTGELFF. DNA for the CDR3: TGCAGCGTGGGGGGACAGGGGAACACCGGGGAGCTGTTTTTT. V and J are TRBV29-1 and TRBJ2-2, with 9 positions matching TRBD1. The CDR3 is made up of 14 amino acids. Germline lookup yields CDR1 SQVTM and CDR2 ANQGSEA. Losses at the gene ends were 6 bases for V and 1 base for J; bases not matched to a gene: 3.

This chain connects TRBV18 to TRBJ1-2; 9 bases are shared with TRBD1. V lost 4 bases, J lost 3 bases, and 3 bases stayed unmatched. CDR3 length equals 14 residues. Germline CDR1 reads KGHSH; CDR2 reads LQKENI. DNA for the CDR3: TGTGCCAGCTCACTCCGGACAGGGGACTATGGCTACACCTTC. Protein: CASSLRTGDYGYTF.

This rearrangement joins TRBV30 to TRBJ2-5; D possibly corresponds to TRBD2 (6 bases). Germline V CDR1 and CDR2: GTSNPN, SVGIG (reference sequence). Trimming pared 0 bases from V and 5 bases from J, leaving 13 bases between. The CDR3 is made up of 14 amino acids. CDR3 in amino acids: CAWSVHGSRETQYF. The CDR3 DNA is TGTGCCTGGAGTGTACACGGGAGTCGCGAGACCCAGTACTTC.